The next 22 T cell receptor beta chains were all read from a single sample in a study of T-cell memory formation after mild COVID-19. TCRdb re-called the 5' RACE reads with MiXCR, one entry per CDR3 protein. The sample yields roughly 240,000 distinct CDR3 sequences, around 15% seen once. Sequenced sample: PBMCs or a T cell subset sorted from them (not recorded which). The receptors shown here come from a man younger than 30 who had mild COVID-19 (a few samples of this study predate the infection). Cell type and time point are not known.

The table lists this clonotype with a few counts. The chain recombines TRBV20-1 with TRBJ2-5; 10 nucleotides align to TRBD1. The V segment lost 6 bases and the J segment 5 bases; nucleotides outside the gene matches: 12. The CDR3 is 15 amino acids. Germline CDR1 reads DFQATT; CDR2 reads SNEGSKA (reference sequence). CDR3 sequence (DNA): TGCAGTGCAAGCACCGGGACAGGGGCTTCGGAGACCCAGTACTTC. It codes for CSASTGTGASETQYF.

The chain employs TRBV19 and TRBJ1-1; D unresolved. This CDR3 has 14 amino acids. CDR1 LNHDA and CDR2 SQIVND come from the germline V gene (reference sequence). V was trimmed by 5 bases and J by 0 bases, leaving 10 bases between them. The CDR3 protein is CASSPRSMNTEAFF. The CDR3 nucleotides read TGTGCCAGTAGTCCGAGGAGTATGAACACTGAAGCTTTCTTT.

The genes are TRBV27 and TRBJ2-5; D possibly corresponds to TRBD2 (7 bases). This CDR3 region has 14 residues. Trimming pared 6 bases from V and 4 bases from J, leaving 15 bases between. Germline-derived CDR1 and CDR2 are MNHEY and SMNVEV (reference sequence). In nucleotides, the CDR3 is TGTGCCAGCAGGGTTAGGGAGGGGGGAGAGACCCAGTACTTC. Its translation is CASRVREGGETQYF.

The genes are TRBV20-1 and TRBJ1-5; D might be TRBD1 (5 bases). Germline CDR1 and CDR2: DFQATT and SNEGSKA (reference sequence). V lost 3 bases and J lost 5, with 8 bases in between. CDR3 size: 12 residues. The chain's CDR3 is CSARGGDQPQHF. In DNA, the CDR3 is TGCAGTGCTAGGGGGGGGGATCAGCCCCAGCATTTT.

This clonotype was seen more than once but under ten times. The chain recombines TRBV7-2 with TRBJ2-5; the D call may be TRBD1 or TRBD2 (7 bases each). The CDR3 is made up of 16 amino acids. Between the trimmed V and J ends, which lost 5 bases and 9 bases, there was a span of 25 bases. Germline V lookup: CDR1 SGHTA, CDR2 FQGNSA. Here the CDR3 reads CASSGAGTAGKVAQYF. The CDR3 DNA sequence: TGTGCCAGCAGCGGCGCCGGGACAGCGGGAAAGGTGGCCCAGTACTTC.

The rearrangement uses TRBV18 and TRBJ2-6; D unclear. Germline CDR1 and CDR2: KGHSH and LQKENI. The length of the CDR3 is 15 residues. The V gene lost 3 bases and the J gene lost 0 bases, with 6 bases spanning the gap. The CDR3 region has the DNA TGTGCCAGCTCACCTCCCCACTCTGGGGCCAACGTCCTGACTTTC. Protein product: CASSPPHSGANVLTF.

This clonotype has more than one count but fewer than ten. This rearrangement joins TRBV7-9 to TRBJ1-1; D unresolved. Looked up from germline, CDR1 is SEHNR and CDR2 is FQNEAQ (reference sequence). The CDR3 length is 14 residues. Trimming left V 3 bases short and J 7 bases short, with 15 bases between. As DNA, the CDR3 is TGTGCCAGCAGCTTTACGGAGTCCGTCGGTGAAGCTTTCTTT. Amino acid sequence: CASSFTESVGEAFF.

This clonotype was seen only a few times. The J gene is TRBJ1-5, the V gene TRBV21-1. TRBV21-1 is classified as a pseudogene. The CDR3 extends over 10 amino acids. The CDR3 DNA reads TGTGCCAGCAGCAATCAGCCCCAGCATTTT. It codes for CASSNQPQHF.

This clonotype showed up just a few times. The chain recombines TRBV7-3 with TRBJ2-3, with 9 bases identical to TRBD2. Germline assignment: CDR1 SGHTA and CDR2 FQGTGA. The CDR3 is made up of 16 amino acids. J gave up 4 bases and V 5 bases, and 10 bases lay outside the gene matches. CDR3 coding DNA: TGTGCCAGCAGCCCTACGGGCGGGGGGGCGCCAGATACGCAGTATTTT. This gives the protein CASSPTGGGAPDTQYF. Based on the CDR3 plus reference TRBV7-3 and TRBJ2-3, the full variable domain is GAGVSQTPSNKVTEKGKYVELRCDPISGHTALYWYRQSLGQGPEFLIYFQGTGAADDSGLPNDRFFAVRPEGSVSTLKIQRTERGDSAVYLCASSPTGGGAPDTQYFGPGTRLTVL.

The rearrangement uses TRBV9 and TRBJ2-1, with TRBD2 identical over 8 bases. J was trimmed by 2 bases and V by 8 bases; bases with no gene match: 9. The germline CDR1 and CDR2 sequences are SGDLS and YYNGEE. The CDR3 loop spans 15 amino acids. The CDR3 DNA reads TGTGCCAGTGGAAAGATTAGCGGGACCTACAATGAGCAGTTCTTC. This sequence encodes CASGKISGTYNEQFF.

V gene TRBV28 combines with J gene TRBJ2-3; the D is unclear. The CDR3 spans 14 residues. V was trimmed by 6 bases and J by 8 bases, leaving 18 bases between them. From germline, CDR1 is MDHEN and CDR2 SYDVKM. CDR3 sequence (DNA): TGTGCCAGCAGACTCCGCGGTGGTGTCGGTACGCAGTATTTT. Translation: CASRLRGGVGTQYF.

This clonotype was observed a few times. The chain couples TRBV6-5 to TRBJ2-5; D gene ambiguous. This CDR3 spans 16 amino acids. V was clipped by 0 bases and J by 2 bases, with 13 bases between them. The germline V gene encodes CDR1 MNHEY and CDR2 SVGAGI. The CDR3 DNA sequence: TGTGCCAGCAGTTACTCGCCCGCCCCCCGTCAAGAGACCCAGTACTTC. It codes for CASSYSPAPRQETQYF.

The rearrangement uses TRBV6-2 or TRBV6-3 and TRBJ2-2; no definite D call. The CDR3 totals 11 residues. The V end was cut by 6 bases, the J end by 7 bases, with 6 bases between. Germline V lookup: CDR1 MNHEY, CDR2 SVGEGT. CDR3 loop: CASSMGGELFF. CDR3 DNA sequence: TGTGCCAGCAGCATGGGCGGGGAGCTGTTTTTT.

CDR3 nucleotides: TGTGCCAGCAGCCCACCGAAGGTAGCGGGATCGAAAGAGACCCAGTACTTC. The encoded protein is CASSPPKVAGSKETQYF. This rearrangement joins TRBV7-6 to TRBJ2-5; 8 bases are shared with TRBD2. The CDR3 length is 17 residues. The junction had 14 bases not matched to a gene; V was cut back by 5 bases and J by 3 bases. The germline CDR1 and CDR2 sequences are SGHVS and FNYEAQ. The whole variable domain, filled in from reference TRBV7-6 and TRBJ2-5, reads GAGVSQSPRYKVTKRGQDVALRCDPISGHVSLYWYRQALGQGPEFLTYFNYEAQQDKSGLPNDRFSAERPEGSISTLTIQRTEQRDSAMYRCASSPPKVAGSKETQYFGPGTRLLVL.

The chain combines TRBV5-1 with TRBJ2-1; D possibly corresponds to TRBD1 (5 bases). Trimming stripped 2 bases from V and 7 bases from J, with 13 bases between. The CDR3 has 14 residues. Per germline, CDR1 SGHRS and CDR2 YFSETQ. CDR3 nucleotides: TGCGCCAGCAGCTTAAGTCCAGGGCCTAATGAGCAGTTCTTC. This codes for CASSLSPGPNEQFF. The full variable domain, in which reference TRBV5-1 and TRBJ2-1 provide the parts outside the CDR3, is KAGVTQTPRYLIKTRGQQVTLSCSPISGHRSVSWYQQTPGQGLQFLFEYFSETQRNKGNFPGRFSGRQFSNSRSEMNVSTLELGDSALYLCASSLSPGPNEQFFGPGTRLTVL.

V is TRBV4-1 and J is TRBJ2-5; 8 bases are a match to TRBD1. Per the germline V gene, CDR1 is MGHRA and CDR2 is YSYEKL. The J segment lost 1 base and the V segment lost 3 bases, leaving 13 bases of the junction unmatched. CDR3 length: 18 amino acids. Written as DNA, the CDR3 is TGCGCCAGCAGCCATGAACGGCAGGGGGCGAGCGGCCAAGAGACCCAGTACTTC. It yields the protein CASSHERQGASGQETQYF.

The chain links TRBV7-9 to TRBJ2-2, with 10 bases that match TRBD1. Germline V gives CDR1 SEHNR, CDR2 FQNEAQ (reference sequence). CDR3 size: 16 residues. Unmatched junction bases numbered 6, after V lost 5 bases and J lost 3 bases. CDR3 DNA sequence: TGTGCCAGCAGCACCTTGACAGGGGGCTACACCGGGGAGCTGTTTTTT. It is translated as CASSTLTGGYTGELFF.

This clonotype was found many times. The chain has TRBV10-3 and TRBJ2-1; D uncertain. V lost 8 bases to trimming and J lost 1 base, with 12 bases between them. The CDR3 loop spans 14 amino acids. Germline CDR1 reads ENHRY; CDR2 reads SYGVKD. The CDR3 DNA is TGTGCCATCCGACGGTTAGGGTCCTACAATGAGCAGTTCTTC. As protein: CAIRRLGSYNEQFF.

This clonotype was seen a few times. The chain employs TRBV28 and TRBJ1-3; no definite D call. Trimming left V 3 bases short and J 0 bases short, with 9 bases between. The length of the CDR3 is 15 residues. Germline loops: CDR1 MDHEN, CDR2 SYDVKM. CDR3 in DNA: TGTGCCAGCAGTTTTAATCCTTCCTCTGGAAACACCATATATTTT. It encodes CASSFNPSSGNTIYF.

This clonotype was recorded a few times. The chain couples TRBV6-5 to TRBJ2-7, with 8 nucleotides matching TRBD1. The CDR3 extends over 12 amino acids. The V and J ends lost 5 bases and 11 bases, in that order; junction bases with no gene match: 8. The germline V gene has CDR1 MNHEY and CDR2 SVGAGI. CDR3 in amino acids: CASSARQGREYF. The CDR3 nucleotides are TGTGCCAGCAGTGCCCGACAGGGGCGGGAGTACTTC.

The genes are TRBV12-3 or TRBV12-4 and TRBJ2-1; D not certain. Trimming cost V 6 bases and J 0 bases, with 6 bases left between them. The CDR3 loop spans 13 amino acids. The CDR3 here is CASRTSSYNEQFF. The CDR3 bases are TGTGCCAGCAGAACCAGCTCCTACAATGAGCAGTTCTTC.

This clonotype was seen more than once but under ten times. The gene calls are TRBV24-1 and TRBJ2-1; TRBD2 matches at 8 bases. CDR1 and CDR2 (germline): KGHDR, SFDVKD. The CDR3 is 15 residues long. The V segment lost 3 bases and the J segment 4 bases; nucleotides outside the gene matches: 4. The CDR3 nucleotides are TGTGCCACCAGTGATAAGGGCGGGGGGTACAATGAGCAGTTCTTC. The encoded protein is CATSDKGGGYNEQFF.